This T cell receptor (beta chain) was sequenced for a study of regulatory T cells in long-lasting Graves disease. Indicated time point: newly diagnosed GD, antithyroid drugs for less than 3 months. Construction of the TCR library relied on RNA isolated from PBMCs. In germline, CDR1 is PRHDT, CDR2 FYEKMQ (reference sequence). J gave up 1 base and V 3 bases, and 6 bases lay outside the gene matches. The CDR3 runs 16 residues. The TCR beta library used iRepertoire HTBI primers with Arm-PCR amplification of CDR3. Authors' methods: Across the samples, identification revealed some 59 TRBV and about 13 TRBJ segments. TCRdb independently ran MiXCR on the multiplex PCR reads; one entry per CDR3 protein. TCRdb, not the authors, supplied the V and J calls. Altogether roughly 410,000 distinct CDR3 sequences are present, 15% being singletons, with the ten largest covering under 9%. The sample also formed part of further work on T cells in Graves' hyperthyroidism and ophthalmopathy. This second study says: Calling Graves' hyperthyroidism stable meant ophthalmopathy did not progress within 18 months. Carried out on the TCR CDR3, a first-round RT-PCR used the HTBI primer set. Separating ophthalmopathy from stable hyperthyroidism was achieved by a 13 V-J model.

The sequences come from peripheral blood mononuclear cells (PBMCs), collected at new diagnosis, from a patient treated with antithyroid drugs. The source of this sequence is a woman aged 40 to 49 with Graves disease. This chain uses TRBV13 with TRBJ2-1; 7 bases agree with TRBD2. CDR3 coding DNA: TGTGCCAGCAGCTTTCTAGCGGCCCCTTCCTACAATGAGCAGTTCTTC. Translation gives CASSFLAAPSYNEQFF.